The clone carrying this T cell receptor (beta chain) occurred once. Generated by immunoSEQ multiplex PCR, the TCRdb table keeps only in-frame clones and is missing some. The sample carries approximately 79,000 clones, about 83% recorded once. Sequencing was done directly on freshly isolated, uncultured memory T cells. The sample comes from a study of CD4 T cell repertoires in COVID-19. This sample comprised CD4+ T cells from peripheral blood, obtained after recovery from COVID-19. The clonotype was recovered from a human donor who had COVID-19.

CDR3 in amino acids: CASSTRTSGSETQYF. CDR3 sequence (DNA): TGTGCCAGCAGTACCAGGACTAGCGGGAGTGAGACCCAGTACTTC. The J gene is TRBJ2-5, the V gene TRBV6-5; 13 nucleotides line up with TRBD2. Germline loops: CDR1 MNHEY, CDR2 SVGAGI. This CDR3 spans 15 amino acids. Losses at the gene ends were 5 bases for V and 5 bases for J; bases not matched to a gene: 5.